The 26 T cell receptor beta chains presented below share a single source sample, sequenced in a study of blood T cell repertoires in COVID-19. Sequencing was performed with immunoSEQ multiplex PCR; in TCRdb, only in-frame clones are kept and a portion is missing. Here the sample spans some 350,000 clones, more than 70% being singletons. Sequenced input: peripheral blood. These receptors originate from a woman aged 25 to 39 with COVID-19, enrolled during active disease.

V usage is TRBV2 and J usage is TRBJ1-2; D possibly corresponds to TRBD1 (5 bases). The CDR3 runs 12 residues. The ends were cut back, 5 bases at V and 3 bases at J, with 7 bases in the middle. Per germline, CDR1 SNHLY and CDR2 FYNNEI. The CDR3 is CASSRDYYGYTF. CDR3 coding DNA: TGTGCCAGCAGTAGGGACTACTATGGCTACACCTTC.

The chain couples TRBV24-1 to TRBJ2-2; D is possibly TRBD2 (6 bases). In germline, CDR1 is KGHDR, CDR2 SFDVKD. V lost 9 bases and J 1 base, leaving 11 bases between the germline ends. CDR3 length equals 14 residues. The CDR3 sequence: CATRRAENTGELFF. CDR3 nucleotide sequence: TGTGCCACCCGGAGGGCAGAGAACACCGGGGAGCTGTTTTTT.

The chain employs TRBV7-9 and TRBJ1-2; 8 nucleotides agree with TRBD1. With V trimmed by 4 bases and J by 0 bases, 4 bases remained unmatched. The CDR3 contains 15 residues. Germline V lookup: CDR1 SEHNR, CDR2 FQNEAQ (reference sequence). The CDR3 DNA is TGTGCCAGCAGCTCAGACAGGGGCGCTAACTATGGCTACACCTTC. It translates to CASSSDRGANYGYTF. Full variable domain (missing parts from reference TRBV7-9 and TRBJ1-2): DTGVSQNPRHKITKRGQNVTFRCDPISEHNRLYWYRQTLGQGPEFLTYFQNEAQLEKSRLLSDRFSAERPKGSFSTLEIQRTEQGDSAMYLCASSSDRGANYGYTFGSGTRLTVV.

This clone appeared once. The V and J genes are TRBV5-1 and TRBJ1-2, with TRBD1 identical over 7 bases. The trim removed 2 bases at V and 3 bases at J, leaving 4 bases unmatched. CDR1 is SGHRS and CDR2 is YFSETQ in the germline V gene. The CDR3 has 14 amino acids. The CDR3 DNA sequence: TGCGCCAGCAGCTTTACCACAGGGGACTATGGCTACACCTTC. Amino acids: CASSFTTGDYGYTF.

This chain links TRBV7-8 with TRBJ2-3; 14 bases line up with TRBD2. The germline V gene has CDR1 SGHVS and CDR2 FQNEAQ. The ends lost 4 bases at V and 2 bases at J; junction bases unmatched: 8. CDR3 length equals 18 residues. The CDR3 sequence: CASSYTRGLAGVTDTQYF. The CDR3 DNA follows: TGTGCCAGCAGCTACACCCGGGGACTAGCGGGAGTCACAGATACGCAGTATTTT.

The chain recombines TRBV11-3 with TRBJ2-1; D ambiguous. The CDR3 loop spans 13 amino acids. The V and J ends lost 0 bases and 8 bases respectively, with 8 bases between them. CDR1 and CDR2 (germline): SGHNT, YENEEA. The CDR3 region is CASSLDFGDEQFF. The CDR3 DNA reads as TGTGCCAGCAGCTTAGATTTCGGTGATGAGCAGTTCTTC.

This CDR3 is CAISESGATEKLFF. CDR3 bases: TGTGCCATCAGTGAGTCCGGAGCCACTGAAAAACTGTTTTTT. The chain is built from TRBV10-3 and TRBJ1-4; no clear D gene. CDR1 and CDR2 (germline): ENHRY, SYGVKD. Trimming shortened V by 0 bases and J by 7 bases, and 9 bases separated the two germline ends. There are 14 residues in the CDR3.

This chain links TRBV5-1 with TRBJ2-5; perhaps TRBD2 as D (6 bases). Trimming shortened V by 3 bases and J by 2 bases, and 14 bases separated the two germline ends. Per germline, CDR1 SGHRS and CDR2 YFSETQ. The CDR3 runs to 15 residues. CDR3 loop: CASSSWRGSQETQYF. In DNA, the CDR3 is TGCGCCAGCAGCTCCTGGCGGGGATCACAAGAGACCCAGTACTTC.

This chain uses TRBV19 with TRBJ2-5; 7 bases fit TRBD2. Germline trimming cut 6 bases from V and 2 bases from J; bases unmatched to any gene: 6. Per germline, CDR1 LNHDA and CDR2 SQIVND (reference sequence). This CDR3 is 14 amino acids long. The CDR3 protein is CASSRRGEQETQYF. The DNA of the CDR3 is TGTGCCAGTAGCCGTCGGGGGGAACAAGAGACCCAGTACTTC.

V is TRBV3-1 (or the pseudogene TRBV3-2) and J is TRBJ2-5; D is unresolved. The V end lost 0 bases, the J end lost 4 bases, and 9 bases lay between the germline ends. Germline CDR1 and CDR2: LGHDT and YNNKEL (reference sequence). The CDR3 contains 14 residues. In nucleotides, the CDR3 is TGTGCCAGCAGCCAAGATCAGGTCACAGAGACCCAGTACTTC. It encodes CASSQDQVTETQYF.

This clone was seen once. The gene calls are TRBV7-9 and TRBJ1-5, with D maybe TRBD1 (6 bases). CDR1 is SEHNR, CDR2 FQNEAQ, per germline (reference sequence). The CDR3 extends over 14 amino acids. V lost 5 bases and J lost 5, with 13 bases in between. CDR3 amino acids: CASSPINRDQPQHF. The CDR3 DNA sequence: TGTGCCAGCAGCCCGATTAACAGGGATCAGCCCCAGCATTTT.

The chain is built from TRBV7-9 and TRBJ1-2, with 8 nucleotides matching TRBD1. CDR1 is SEHNR and CDR2 is FQNEAQ in the germline V gene (reference sequence). CDR3 length: 14 residues. Trimming cost V 5 bases and J 8 bases; bases outside gene matches: 10. The CDR3 coding sequence is TGTGCCAGCAGCGGAGACGGACAGGGTGCGGGCTACACCTTC. Its translation: CASSGDGQGAGYTF.

This chain connects TRBV15 to TRBJ1-1; TRBD1 might be the D (6 bases). This CDR3 contains 17 residues. V lost 2 bases and J 0 bases, leaving 16 bases between the germline ends. Germline assignment: CDR1 LNHNV and CDR2 YYDKDF (reference sequence). In DNA, the CDR3 is TGTGCCACCAGCAGACACGGAACAGGGATTATGAACACTGAAGCTTTCTTT. As protein: CATSRHGTGIMNTEAFF.

The chain joins TRBV4-2 to TRBJ2-5; 11 nucleotides agree with TRBD2. The ends lost 6 bases at V and 3 bases at J; junction bases unmatched: 6. CDR1 and CDR2 (germline): LGHNA, YNFKEQ. This CDR3 region has 15 residues. The CDR3 here is CASSLLAGGEETQYF. DNA for the CDR3: TGTGCCAGCAGTCTTTTAGCGGGGGGGGAAGAGACCCAGTACTTC.

V gene TRBV3-1 (or the pseudogene TRBV3-2) combines with J gene TRBJ2-3; 7 nucleotides line up with TRBD1. This CDR3 has 15 amino acids. Germline CDR1 reads LGHDT; CDR2 reads YNNKEL (reference sequence). J gave up 2 bases and V 3 bases, and 5 bases lay outside the gene matches. The CDR3 protein is CASSHTGAYTDTQYF. CDR3 in DNA: TGTGCCAGCAGCCATACAGGGGCTTACACAGATACGCAGTATTTT.

V usage is TRBV19 and J usage is TRBJ2-5; 7 bases line up with TRBD1. Germline CDR1 LNHDA, CDR2 SQIVND (reference sequence). V dropped 7 bases and J dropped 1; count of bases not matched to a gene: 9. CDR3 size: 15 residues. CDR3 in DNA: TGTGCCAGTACATGGACAGGTCAGACCCAAGAGACCCAGTACTTC. Protein sequence: CASTWTGQTQETQYF.

The chain uses TRBV18 and TRBJ2-3; no clear D gene. In germline, CDR1 is KGHSH, CDR2 LQKENI. The CDR3 extends over 14 amino acids. The ends were cut back, 0 bases at V and 5 bases at J, with 9 bases in the middle. CDR3 sequence: CASSPPAGQDTQYF. CDR3 nucleotide sequence: TGTGCCAGCTCACCACCGGCAGGCCAAGATACGCAGTATTTT.

The chain couples TRBV12-5 to TRBJ2-7, with D possibly matching TRBD2 (5 bases). The CDR3 covers 14 residues. CDR1 and CDR2 from the germline V gene are LGHNT and FRNRAP. Trimming pared 6 bases from V and 4 bases from J, leaving 16 bases between. CDR3 coding DNA: TGTGCTAGTGGCCCCCCCGGGGAAGAGTACGAGCAGTACGTC. This sequence encodes CASGPPGEEYEQYV.

The chain recombines TRBV5-6 with TRBJ1-1, with D possibly TRBD1 on 5 matching bases. The CDR3 has 12 amino acids. Per the germline V gene, CDR1 is SGHDT and CDR2 is YYEEEE. The V gene lost 2 bases and the J gene lost 11 bases, with 13 bases spanning the gap. The CDR3 DNA reads as TGTGCCAGCAGCTTTCGCAGGGCCCAGGCTTTCTTT. Translation: CASSFRRAQAFF. Combining the CDR3 with reference TRBV5-6 and TRBJ1-1 gives the whole variable domain DAGVTQSPTHLIKTRGQQVTLRCSPKSGHDTVSWYQQALGQGPQFIFQYYEEEERQRGNFPDRFSGHQFPNYSSELNVNALLLGDSALYLCASSFRRAQAFFGQGTRLTVV.

CDR3 bases: TGTGCCAGCAGCCCCCAGCAGAGGGAAATAACTGAAGCTTTCTTT. It specifies CASSPQQREITEAFF. V usage is TRBV9 and J usage is TRBJ1-1, with D hard to call. Trimming removed 4 bases at V and 5 bases at J, with 18 bases between. The germline V gene has CDR1 SGDLS and CDR2 YYNGEE. The CDR3 sequence is 15 residues long.

This clone appeared a single time. The chain joins TRBV21-1 to TRBJ2-7; the D segment call TRBD1 is taken from the table without a DNA check. TRBV21-1 is a pseudogene segment. There are 17 residues in the CDR3. The CDR3 DNA follows: TGTGCCAGCAGCATTCTCGACAGGGGGATATCCTCCTACGAGCAGTACGTC. It specifies CASSILDRGISSYEQYV.

The gene calls are TRBV19 and TRBJ1-1, with 10 bases fitting TRBD1. V shed 5 bases and J 5 bases; nucleotides not matched to a gene: 8. The CDR3 consists of 15 residues. The V gene's germline CDR1 is LNHDA and CDR2 SQIVND (reference sequence). CDR3 amino acids: CASSLTGGVLTEAFF. In nucleotides, the CDR3 is TGTGCCAGTAGTTTGACAGGGGGCGTTTTAACTGAAGCTTTCTTT. Variable domain in full (rest from reference TRBV19 and TRBJ1-1): DGGITQSPKYLFRKEGQNVTLSCEQNLNHDAMYWYRQDPGQGLRLIYYSQIVNDFQKGDIAEGYSVSREKKESFPLTVTSAQKNPTAFYLCASSLTGGVLTEAFFGQGTRLTVV.

The genes are TRBV2 and TRBJ2-7; 8 bases agree with TRBD1. The CDR3 length is 14 residues. V was pared by 7 bases and J by 0 bases, with 5 bases of the junction left unmatched. Germline assignment: CDR1 SNHLY and CDR2 FYNNEI. CDR3 sequence reads: CASTDRESSYEQYF. The CDR3 nucleotides are TGTGCCAGCACGGACAGGGAGAGCTCCTACGAGCAGTACTTC. The full variable domain, in which reference TRBV2 and TRBJ2-7 provide the parts outside the CDR3, is EPEVTQTPSHQVTQMGQEVILRCVPISNHLYFYWYRQILGQKVEFLVSFYNNEISEKSEIFDDQFSVERPDGSNFTLKIRSTKLEDSAMYFCASTDRESSYEQYFGPGTRLTVT.

The J gene is TRBJ2-5, the V gene TRBV29-1, with 7 bases lining up with TRBD1. Germline assignment: CDR1 SQVTM and CDR2 ANQGSEA. This CDR3 comprises 15 residues. Unmatched junction bases numbered 15, after V lost 7 bases and J lost 4 bases. CDR3 DNA: TGCAGCGCCGAACGGCTAGGACAGGATAGAGAGACCCAGTACTTC. This sequence encodes CSAERLGQDRETQYF.

The chain combines TRBV2 with TRBJ2-7; 8 bases are shared with TRBD2. This CDR3 is built from 14 residues. After removal of 10 bases from V and 1 base from J, the junction contained 9 bases not matched to a gene. The germline V gene has CDR1 SNHLY and CDR2 FYNNEI. CDR3 residues: CAIQGERGSYEQYV. The CDR3 nucleotides are TGTGCCATCCAAGGCGAGCGGGGGTCCTACGAGCAGTACGTC.

This chain connects TRBV28 to TRBJ1-1; 10 bases align to TRBD1. Germline CDR1 MDHEN, CDR2 SYDVKM. This CDR3 has 15 residues. V lost 5 bases, J lost 3 bases, and 6 bases stayed unmatched. In DNA, the CDR3 is TGTGCCAGCAGTCCCTCGACAGGGGGCTACACTGAAGCTTTCTTT. Protein product: CASSPSTGGYTEAFF.